This T cell receptor beta chain was profiled in a study of blood T cell repertoires in COVID-19. Across the whole study: COVID-19 samples collected from the United States, Italy and Spain covered acute and convalescent phases. Sample material is recorded as cDNA or gDNA derived from T cells, B-cell-depleted T cells, or PBMCs.

The method was immunoSEQ multiplex PCR; TCRdb's version includes in-frame clones alone and lacks a portion of them. The data show about 120,000 clones, roughly 88% seen once. The table lists this clone with a count of one. The V segment lost 5 bases and the J segment 7 bases; nucleotides outside the gene matches: 3. The CDR3 contains 12 residues. The germline V gene has CDR1 MNHEY and CDR2 SMNVEV (reference sequence). This receptor was obtained from a man aged 35 to 55 with acute or convalescent COVID-19. V is TRBV27 and J is TRBJ1-2; 8 bases line up with TRBD1. The sequenced sample consisted of peripheral blood. The CDR3 sequence: CASSMTGAGYTF. The DNA for the CDR3 is TGTGCCAGCAGTATGACAGGGGCTGGCTACACCTTC.